This is a list of T cell receptor beta chains from one sample in a study of T cells in Graves' hyperthyroidism and ophthalmopathy. A single record per CDR3 protein comes from TCRdb applying MiXCR to the multiplex PCR reads. The table includes a few hundred thousand distinct CDR3 sequences, 11% to 15% detected once. Sequenced: blood. The receptors were sampled from a woman in her twenties or thirties with Graves' hyperthyroidism that later progressed to Graves' ophthalmopathy. CDR3s include the opening cysteine and the closing phenylalanine or tryptophan. A D gene is named only where the DNA matches it firmly. For some rows the clone size is stated as once, few or many, or as a class when expanded; others skip it.

D	size	V	J	length	DNA	CDR3
NA	many	TRBV29-1	TRBJ2-3	14	TGCAGCGTGGCCCCAGGACTCGGCACAGATACGCAGTATTTT	CSVAPGLGTDTQYF
NA	many	TRBV7-9	TRBJ2-1	15	TGTGCCAGCAGCTTAGTCCCCAGCTCCTACAATGAGCAGTTCTTC	CASSLVPSSYNEQFF
TRBD2	many	TRBV9	TRBJ2-5	17	TGTGCCAGCAGCGTCGGACTAGCGGAGGGAGGGCAAGAGACCCAGTACTTC	CASSVGLAEGGQETQYF
NA	few	TRBV2	TRBJ1-2	16	TGTGCCAGCAGTTCCACTACCCACATCCGGGACACTGGCTACACCTTC	CASSSTTHIRDTGYTF
TRBD1	NA	TRBV19	TRBJ1-2	14	TGTGCCAGTAGTTCCCGGGACAGACTCTATGGCTACACCTTC	CASSSRDRLYGYTF
NA	NA	TRBV7-9	TRBJ1-2	14	TGTGCCAGCAGCTTACATATGAGGGGTCGTGGCTACACCTTC	CASSLHMRGRGYTF
NA	many	TRBV27	TRBJ1-1	14	TGTGCCAGCAGTTTATCAGGGGAGAACACTGAAGCTTTCTTT	CASSLSGENTEAFF
NA	many	TRBV5-1	TRBJ1-1	15	TGCGCCACCCGGGCAACTGACCCGGCAAGCACTGAAGCTTTCTTT	CATRATDPASTEAFF
NA	few	TRBV4-1	TRBJ1-2	12	TGCGCCAGCAGCCAAGAGGCGGGTGGCTACACCTTC	CASSQEAGGYTF
NA	many	TRBV7-9	TRBJ2-1	14	TGTGCCAGCAGCTTAGGTACCAGGGAGGATGAGCAGTTCTTC	CASSLGTREDEQFF
NA	many	TRBV11-3	TRBJ2-1	11	TGTGCCAGCTCAAGGGGTGTCGAGCAGTTCTTC	CASSRGVEQFF
NA	NA	TRBV19	TRBJ2-1	12	TGTGCCAGTAGTCACCGTTACAATGAGCAGTTCTTC	CASSHRYNEQFF
TRBD2	NA	TRBV29-1	TRBJ2-3	14	TGCAGCGCCGCTCTAGCGGGAGGGTTGGATACGCAGTATTTT	CSAALAGGLDTQYF
NA	many	TRBV10-3	TRBJ1-1	16	TGTGCCATCAGTGAACCCCAAGGGCCCAAGGGGGCTGAAGCTTTCTTT	CAISEPQGPKGAEAFF
NA	few	TRBV10-3	TRBJ1-2	12	TGTGCCATCAGTTCCGGACTCGGTGGCTACACCTTC	CAISSGLGGYTF
NA	NA	TRBV27	TRBJ2-5	14	TGTGCCAGCAGTTTACAGGGTGAGGGAGAGACCCAGTACTTC	CASSLQGEGETQYF
NA	many	TRBV13	TRBJ2-1	16	TGTGCCAGCAGCGGCCGAAGAGAACGCGGGGAGAATGAGCAGTTCTTC	CASSGRRERGENEQFF
NA	many	TRBV5-1	TRBJ1-1	14	TGCGCCAGCAGACCCCAGGACGGCTCTTATGAAGCTTTCTTT	CASRPQDGSYEAFF
NA	many	TRBV9	TRBJ1-2	12	TGTGCCAGCAGCGTAGGAGGGGCGGGCTACACCTTC	CASSVGGAGYTF
TRBD2	NA	TRBV11-3	TRBJ2-1	15	TGTGCCAGCAGCTTGCGGGGGGCCCAAAACAATGAGCAGTTCTTC	CASSLRGAQNNEQFF
NA	many	TRBV28	TRBJ2-7	16	TGTGCCAGCAGTTTATATGGCGGTTATAGCTCCTACGAGCAGTACTTC	CASSLYGGYSSYEQYF
TRBD2	many	TRBV30	TRBJ2-1	11	TGTGCCTGGAGAGCGGGGTATGAGCAGTTCTTC	CAWRAGYEQFF
NA	few	TRBV29-1	TRBJ1-2	13	TGCAGCGTTGAAGACGGACCTAACTATGGCTACACCTTC	CSVEDGPNYGYTF
TRBD1	many	TRBV12-3/TRBV12-4	TRBJ2-2	16	TGTGCCAGCAGCCTTGACAGGGGACCGAACACCGGGGAGCTGTTTTTT	CASSLDRGPNTGELFF
TRBD1	many	TRBV5-1	TRBJ2-7	14	TGCGCCAGCAGCTTTTCAGGGGGAACCTACGAGCAGTACTTC	CASSFSGGTYEQYF
TRBD1	many	TRBV7-3	TRBJ2-3	14	TGTGCCAGCAGTAAAACAGGGGGCTCAGATACGCAGTATTTT	CASSKTGGSDTQYF
NA	many	TRBV4-1	TRBJ1-1	11	TGCGCCAGCAGCCCTGGTGTGGAAGCTTTCTTT	CASSPGVEAFF
NA	many	TRBV7-9	TRBJ2-1	14	TGTGCCAGCAGCTTAGATACTAGCTACAATGAGCAGTTCTTC	CASSLDTSYNEQFF
NA	many	TRBV2	TRBJ2-7	13	TGTGCCAGCGGGGGAAGGGGGTCCTACGAGCAGTACTTC	CASGGRGSYEQYF
TRBD1	many	TRBV4-3	TRBJ1-2	17	TGCGCCAGCAGCCAGGGAACCGGGACAGGGGGCGGCTATGGCTACACCTTC	CASSQGTGTGGGYGYTF